The next 13 T cell receptor beta chains were all read from a single sample in a study of blood T cell repertoires in COVID-19. Method: immunoSEQ multiplex PCR; TCRdb's copy keeps in-frame clones and lacks some. The sample has hundreds of thousands of clones, around four fifths seen once. Sequencing was performed on peripheral blood. Receptor source: a man aged 40-49 years with acute or convalescent COVID-19.

The V gene is TRBV6-2 or TRBV6-3, the J gene TRBJ2-7; 9 nucleotides align to TRBD2. CDR3 size: 15 residues. Germline loops: CDR1 MNHEY, CDR2 SVGEGT. V trimming: 4 bases; J trimming: 2 bases; junction bases outside the gene matches: 6. In nucleotides, the CDR3 is TGTGCCAGCAGTTCCGCGGGACTAGCCACCTACGAGCAGTACTTC. Amino acids: CASSSAGLATYEQYF.

This rearrangement joins TRBV7-8 to TRBJ1-2; D call uncertain. Germline V gene lookup returns CDR1 SGHVS and CDR2 FQNEAQ. With 2 bases removed from V and 0 bases from J, the gap between germline ends came to 10 bases. The CDR3 sequence is 15 residues long. The CDR3 nucleotides read TGTGCCAGCAGCTTATCCCCCCTGTCTAACTATGGCTACACCTTC. Amino acid sequence: CASSLSPLSNYGYTF.

V usage is TRBV11-3 and J usage is TRBJ2-1; the match to TRBD2 covers 15 bases. Germline V gene sequence: CDR1 SGHNT, CDR2 YENEEA. With 1 base clipped from V and 7 bases from J, the junction kept 2 bases outside the gene matches. The CDR3 spans 16 residues. CDR3 sequence (DNA): TGTGCCAGCAGCTTAGGGACTAGCGGGAGGGCGAATGAGCAGTTCTTC. Protein: CASSLGTSGRANEQFF.

This chain uses TRBV6-2 or TRBV6-3 with TRBJ1-6; D unresolved. There are 13 residues in the CDR3. Looked up from germline, CDR1 is MNHEY and CDR2 is SVGEGT. V was cut by 0 bases and J by 9 bases, with 6 bases left in between. Here the CDR3 DNA reads TGTGCCAGCAGTTACTCGACGGGTTCACCCCTCCACTTT. Translated, it gives CASSYSTGSPLHF.

The V call is TRBV6-1, the J call TRBJ1-5, with 7 bases lining up with TRBD1. CDR1 is MNHNS and CDR2 is SASEGT in the germline V gene. The length of the CDR3 is 16 residues. V dropped 0 bases and J dropped 1; count of bases not matched to a gene: 3. The CDR3 spells CASSEATGHSNQPQHF. The CDR3 nucleotides read TGTGCCAGCAGTGAAGCGACAGGGCACAGCAATCAGCCCCAGCATTTT.

This clone has a handful of counts. The V and J genes are TRBV12-3 or TRBV12-4 and TRBJ2-2; 8 bases map to TRBD1. The CDR3 length is 13 residues. The trim removed 5 bases at V and 7 bases at J, leaving 3 bases unmatched. CDR3 protein: CASSLTGGGELFF. The DNA for the CDR3 is TGTGCCAGCAGTCTCACAGGGGGCGGGGAGCTGTTTTTT.

This clone was found a few times. The rearrangement uses TRBV9 and TRBJ2-3, with D unresolved. V was pared by 3 bases and J by 6 bases, with 14 bases between. There are 14 residues in the CDR3. Germline V gene sequence: CDR1 SGDLS, CDR2 YYNGEE. The CDR3 here is CASSAKPFRDTQYF. For the CDR3, the DNA is TGTGCCAGCAGCGCAAAACCCTTTCGGGATACGCAGTATTTT.

This chain uses TRBV7-9 with TRBJ1-1; 8 positions match TRBD1. Germline V CDR1 and CDR2: SEHNR, FQNEAQ (reference sequence). V trimming: 3 bases; J trimming: 1 base; junction bases outside the gene matches: 10. The CDR3 extends over 17 amino acids. The CDR3 region is CASSLRAFDRGNTEAFF. The CDR3 bases are TGTGCCAGCAGCTTGAGAGCCTTCGACAGGGGGAACACTGAAGCTTTCTTT.

The chain has TRBV10-3 and TRBJ1-5; D is ambiguous. From germline, CDR1 is ENHRY and CDR2 SYGVKD. V was cut by 3 bases and J by 6 bases, with 12 bases left in between. This CDR3 has 14 residues. This chain's CDR3 is CAISEIAGSQPQHF. DNA for the CDR3: TGTGCCATCAGTGAAATCGCGGGAAGTCAGCCCCAGCATTTT.

The rearrangement joins TRBV29-1 to TRBJ1-1; D uncertain. Trimming stripped 5 bases from V and 0 bases from J, with 4 bases between. Germline lookup yields CDR1 SQVTM and CDR2 ANQGSEA. This CDR3 region has 11 residues. CDR3 bases: TGCAGCGTTATTATGAACACTGAAGCTTTCTTT. Amino acids: CSVIMNTEAFF.

In its sample, this clone was seen a few times. The genes are TRBV27 and TRBJ2-7, with 10 bases fitting TRBD2. The ends lost 4 bases at V and 0 bases at J; junction bases unmatched: 9. Per germline, CDR1 MNHEY and CDR2 SMNVEV (reference sequence). The CDR3 extends over 17 amino acids. The CDR3 DNA sequence: TGTGCCAGCAGTTCCCTCGAACTAGCGGGACTCTCCTACGAGCAGTACTTC. Translating gives CASSSLELAGLSYEQYF.

The J gene is TRBJ2-1, the V gene TRBV7-6; D possibly corresponds to TRBD2 (6 bases). The CDR3 spans 16 residues. CDR1 SGHVS and CDR2 FNYEAQ come from the germline V gene. The V end was cut by 1 base, the J end by 2 bases, with 12 bases between. CDR3 amino acids: CASSLEVAEAYNEQFF. The CDR3, as DNA: TGTGCCAGCAGCTTAGAGGTAGCGGAGGCCTACAATGAGCAGTTCTTC.

In its sample, this clone was seen once. V usage is TRBV25-1 and J usage is TRBJ2-1; 7 nucleotides line up with TRBD1. The trim removed 5 bases at V and 0 bases at J, leaving 4 bases unmatched. This CDR3 comprises 15 residues. Germline CDR1 MGHDK, CDR2 SYGVNS. Written as DNA, the CDR3 is TGTGCCAGCAGTTGGACAGGACTCTCCTACAATGAGCAGTTCTTC. Translating it yields CASSWTGLSYNEQFF.